The present entry profiles one TCR beta chain with its context. Its cognate antigen is unknown. This specimen belongs to a study of cytomegalovirus exposure and HLA in healthy donors. The data were produced by immunoSEQ multiplex PCR, yet TCRdb's version contains in-frame clones alone and is incomplete. The sample lists 70,000 or so clones, around 93% occurring once. Broader study findings: The study labeled 150 or so TCR beta chains cytomegalovirus-associated. A later analysis found first-cohort TCR clusters tended to co-occur in the 90 to 150 validation repertoires. Through in vitro validation, three CMV-associated chains were shown to be specific for CMV antigens.

The donors belonged to the roughly 110-subject validation cohort, separate from the roughly 650-subject first cohort. Sequenced input: PBMCs. This TCR came from a woman aged 18-30 years in good health and CMV-seronegative.

The CDR3 spells CASSLLGGPNTEAFF. The DNA for the CDR3 is TGTGCCAGCAGTCTATTAGGGGGTCCTAACACTGAAGCTTTCTTT. The chain uses TRBV6-6 and TRBJ1-1; the D gene is possibly TRBD1 (6 bases). The CDR3 contains 15 residues. Germline values: CDR1 MNHNY, CDR2 SVGAGI (reference sequence). Trimming cost V 5 bases and J 2 bases, with 15 bases left between them.